This is a list of T cell receptor beta chains from one sample in a study of T cell repertoires in cytomegalovirus infection. TCRdb passed the reads through MiXCR, listing each CDR3 protein once. Of approximately 500,000 distinct CDR3 sequences detected, 16% appear once; the ten largest clones hold more than 20%. The sample taken for sequencing was CD8+ T cells from PBMCs. Receptor source: a human donor in good health (CMV status not recorded). Some clones in this sample may be carry-over from other donors' samples. CDR3s include the opening cysteine and the closing phenylalanine or tryptophan. The order of the fields is J gene, V gene, CDR3 protein.

J gene: TRBJ2-7; V gene: TRBV5-1; CDR3 protein: CASSLAGALGYEQYF
J gene: TRBJ2-1; V gene: TRBV27; CDR3 protein: CASSRPGLAEEQFF
J gene: TRBJ1-2; V gene: TRBV24-1; CDR3 protein: CATSAEQREENYGYTF
J gene: TRBJ2-1; V gene: TRBV4-2; CDR3 protein: CASSPIRGEGAYNEQFF
J gene: TRBJ2-3; V gene: TRBV28; CDR3 protein: CASTLTSFSTDTQYF
J gene: TRBJ2-5; V gene: TRBV29-1; CDR3 protein: CSVYQETQYF
J gene: TRBJ2-3; V gene: TRBV10-3; CDR3 protein: CAISTDRGEDTQYF
J gene: TRBJ1-5; V gene: TRBV6-1; CDR3 protein: CASIEGQPQHF
J gene: TRBJ2-7; V gene: TRBV6-5; CDR3 protein: CASSYSQGVSGNSFEQYF
J gene: TRBJ1-2; V gene: TRBV28; CDR3 protein: CASSIPSPRDINYGYTF
J gene: TRBJ1-3; V gene: TRBV12-3/TRBV12-4; CDR3 protein: CASSFGGFSGNTIYF
J gene: TRBJ1-1; V gene: TRBV19; CDR3 protein: CASSMVLWEEAFF
J gene: TRBJ2-1; V gene: TRBV15; CDR3 protein: CATSAFDRVDEQFF
J gene: TRBJ1-1; V gene: TRBV19; CDR3 protein: CASRNSAQGLGTEAFF
J gene: TRBJ2-7; V gene: TRBV19; CDR3 protein: CASTQDDEQYF
J gene: TRBJ1-1; V gene: TRBV27; CDR3 protein: CASSLRGPEAFF
J gene: TRBJ1-2; V gene: TRBV4-1; CDR3 protein: CASSPGRERESTF
J gene: TRBJ2-3; V gene: TRBV20-1; CDR3 protein: CSAPGTVGNTDTQYF
J gene: TRBJ1-1; V gene: TRBV4-2; CDR3 protein: CASSQAGTGDTEAFF
J gene: TRBJ2-7; V gene: TRBV7-8; CDR3 protein: CASSLVETYEQYF
J gene: TRBJ2-3; V gene: TRBV7-9; CDR3 protein: CASSSPRQGYTDTQYF
J gene: TRBJ1-3; V gene: TRBV6-1; CDR3 protein: CASSAGPSGNTIYF
J gene: TRBJ2-7; V gene: TRBV7-9; CDR3 protein: CASSPRLADNYEQYF
J gene: TRBJ1-4; V gene: TRBV14; CDR3 protein: CASSQVQPRDEKLFF
J gene: TRBJ2-7; V gene: TRBV7-6; CDR3 protein: CASTGATSWEQYF
J gene: TRBJ1-5; V gene: TRBV6-6; CDR3 protein: CASSSDRFNQPQHF
J gene: TRBJ2-3; V gene: TRBV19; CDR3 protein: CASSIGLAGDTQYF
J gene: TRBJ2-7; V gene: TRBV9; CDR3 protein: CASSVDWGGGEQYF
J gene: TRBJ1-2; V gene: TRBV12-5; CDR3 protein: CASGPRGPEGYTF
J gene: TRBJ2-7; V gene: TRBV6-1; CDR3 protein: CASSEMPGSYEQYF
J gene: TRBJ1-1; V gene: TRBV19; CDR3 protein: CASSTRPGRGPEAFF
J gene: TRBJ2-3; V gene: TRBV7-3; CDR3 protein: CASSLSPDTSTDTQYF
J gene: TRBJ1-1; V gene: TRBV12-3/TRBV12-4; CDR3 protein: CASSFARNTEAFF
J gene: TRBJ2-7; V gene: TRBV5-4; CDR3 protein: CASRDGGSSSYEQYF
J gene: TRBJ2-1; V gene: TRBV19; CDR3 protein: CASSIGTGGSYNEQFF
J gene: TRBJ2-7; V gene: TRBV29-1; CDR3 protein: CSALDRGNYEQYF
J gene: TRBJ2-5; V gene: TRBV27; CDR3 protein: CASSFSKSGQETQYF
J gene: TRBJ1-2; V gene: TRBV6-6; CDR3 protein: CASSGLDTQGHYGYTF
J gene: TRBJ2-1; V gene: TRBV11-3; CDR3 protein: CASSLLGGEGWDNEQFF
J gene: TRBJ2-1; V gene: TRBV28; CDR3 protein: CASSLRQGWTEQFF